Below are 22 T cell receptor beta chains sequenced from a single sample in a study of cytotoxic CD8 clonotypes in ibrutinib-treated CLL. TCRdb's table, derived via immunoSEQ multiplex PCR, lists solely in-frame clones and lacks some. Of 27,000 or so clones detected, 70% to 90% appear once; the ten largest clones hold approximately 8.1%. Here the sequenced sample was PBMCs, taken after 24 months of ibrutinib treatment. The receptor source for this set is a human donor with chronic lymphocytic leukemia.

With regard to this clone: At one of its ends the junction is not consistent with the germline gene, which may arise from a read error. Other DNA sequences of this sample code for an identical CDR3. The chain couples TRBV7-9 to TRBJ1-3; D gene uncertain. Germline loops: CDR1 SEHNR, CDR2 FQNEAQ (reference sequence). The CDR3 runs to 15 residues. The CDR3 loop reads CASSFRSSSGHTIYF. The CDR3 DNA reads TGTGCCAGCAGCTTCCGGTCCAGCAGTGGACACACCATATATTTT. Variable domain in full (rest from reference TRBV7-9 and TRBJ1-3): DTGVSQNPRHKITKRGQNVTFRCDPISEHNRLYWYRQTLGQGPEFLTYFQNEAQLEKSRLLSDRFSAERPKGSFSTLEIQRTEQGDSAMYLCASSFRSSSGHTIYFGEGSWLTVV.

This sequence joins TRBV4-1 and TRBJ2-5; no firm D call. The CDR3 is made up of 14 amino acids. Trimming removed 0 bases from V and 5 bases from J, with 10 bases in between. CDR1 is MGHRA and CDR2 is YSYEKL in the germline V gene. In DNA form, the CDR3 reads TGCGCCAGCAGCCAAGATCAAGTTGGCGAGACCCAGTACTTC. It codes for CASSQDQVGETQYF.

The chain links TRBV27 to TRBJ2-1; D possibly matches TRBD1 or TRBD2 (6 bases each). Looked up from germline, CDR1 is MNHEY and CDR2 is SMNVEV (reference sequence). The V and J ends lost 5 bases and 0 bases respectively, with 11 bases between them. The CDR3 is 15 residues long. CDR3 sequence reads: CASSLQGGSYNEQFF. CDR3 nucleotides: TGTGCCAGCAGTCTACAGGGAGGCTCCTACAATGAGCAGTTCTTC.

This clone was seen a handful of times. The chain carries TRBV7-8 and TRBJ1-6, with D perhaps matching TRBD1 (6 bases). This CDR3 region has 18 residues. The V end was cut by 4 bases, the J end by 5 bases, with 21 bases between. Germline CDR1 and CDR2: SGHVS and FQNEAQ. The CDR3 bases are TGTGCCAGCAGCTCCAAGTGGCCTGGCGGACAGAATAATTCACCCCTCCACTTT. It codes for CASSSKWPGGQNNSPLHF. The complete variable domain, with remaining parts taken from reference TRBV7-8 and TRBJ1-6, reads GAGVSQSPRYKVAKRGQDVALRCDPISGHVSLFWYQQALGQGPEFLTYFQNEAQLDKSGLPSDRFFAERPEGSVSTLKIQRTQQEDSAVYLCASSSKWPGGQNNSPLHFGNGTRLTVT.

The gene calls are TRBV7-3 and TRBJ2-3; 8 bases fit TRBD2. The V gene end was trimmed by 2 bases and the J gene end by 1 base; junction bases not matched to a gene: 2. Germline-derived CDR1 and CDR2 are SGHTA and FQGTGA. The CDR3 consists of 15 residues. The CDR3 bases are TGTGCCAGCAGCTTAGTTAGCGGGGGCACAGATACGCAGTATTTT. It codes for CASSLVSGGTDTQYF.

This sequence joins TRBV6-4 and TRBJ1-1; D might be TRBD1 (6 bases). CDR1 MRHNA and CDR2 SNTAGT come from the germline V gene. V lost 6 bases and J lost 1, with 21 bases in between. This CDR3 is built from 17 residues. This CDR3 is CASSRRRGGRGNTEAFF. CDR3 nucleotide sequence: TGTGCCAGCAGCCGACGAAGGGGGGGGCGCGGGAACACTGAAGCTTTCTTT.

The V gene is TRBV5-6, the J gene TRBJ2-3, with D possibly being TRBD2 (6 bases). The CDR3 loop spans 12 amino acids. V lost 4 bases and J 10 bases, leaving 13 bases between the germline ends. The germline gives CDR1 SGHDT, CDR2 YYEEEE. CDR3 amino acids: CASSPGLGAQYF. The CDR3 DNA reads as TGTGCCAGCAGCCCGGGACTCGGGGCGCAGTATTTT.

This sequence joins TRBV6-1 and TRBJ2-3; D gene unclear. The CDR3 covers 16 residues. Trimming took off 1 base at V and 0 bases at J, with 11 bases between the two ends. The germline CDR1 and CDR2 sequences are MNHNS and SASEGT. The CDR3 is CASSEGLTYSTDTQYF. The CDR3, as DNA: TGTGCCAGCAGTGAAGGGTTGACGTATAGCACAGATACGCAGTATTTT.

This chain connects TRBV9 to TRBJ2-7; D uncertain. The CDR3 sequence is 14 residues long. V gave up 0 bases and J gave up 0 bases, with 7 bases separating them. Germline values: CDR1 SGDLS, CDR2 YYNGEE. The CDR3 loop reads CASSVGQNSYEQYF. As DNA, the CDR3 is TGTGCCAGCAGCGTAGGGCAGAACTCCTACGAGCAGTACTTC. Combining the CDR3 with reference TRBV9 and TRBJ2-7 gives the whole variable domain DSGVTQTPKHLITATGQRVTLRCSPRSGDLSVYWYQQSLDQGLQFLIQYYNGEERAKGNILERFSAQQFPDLHSELNLSSLELGDSALYFCASSVGQNSYEQYFGPGTRLTVT.

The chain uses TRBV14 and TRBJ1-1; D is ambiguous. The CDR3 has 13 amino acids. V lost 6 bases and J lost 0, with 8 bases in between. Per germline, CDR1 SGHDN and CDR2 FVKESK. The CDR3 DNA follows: TGTGCCAGCAGGAAACCCATGAACACTGAAGCTTTCTTT. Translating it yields CASRKPMNTEAFF.

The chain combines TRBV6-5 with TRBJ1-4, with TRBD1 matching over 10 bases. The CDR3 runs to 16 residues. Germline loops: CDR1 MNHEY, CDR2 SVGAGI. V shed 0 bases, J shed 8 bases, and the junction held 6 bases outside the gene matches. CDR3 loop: CASSYSGTGVGEKLFF. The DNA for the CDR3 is TGTGCCAGCAGTTACTCGGGGACAGGGGTTGGAGAAAAACTGTTTTTT.

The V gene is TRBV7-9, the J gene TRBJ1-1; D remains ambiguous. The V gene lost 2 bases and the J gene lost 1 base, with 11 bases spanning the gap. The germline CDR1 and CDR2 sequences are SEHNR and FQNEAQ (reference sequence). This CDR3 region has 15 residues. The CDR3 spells CASSLTIGKNTEAFF. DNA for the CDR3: TGTGCCAGCAGCTTAACCATAGGAAAGAACACTGAAGCTTTCTTT. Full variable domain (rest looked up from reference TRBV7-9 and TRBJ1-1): DTGVSQNPRHKITKRGQNVTFRCDPISEHNRLYWYRQTLGQGPEFLTYFQNEAQLEKSRLLSDRFSAERPKGSFSTLEIQRTEQGDSAMYLCASSLTIGKNTEAFFGQGTRLTVV.

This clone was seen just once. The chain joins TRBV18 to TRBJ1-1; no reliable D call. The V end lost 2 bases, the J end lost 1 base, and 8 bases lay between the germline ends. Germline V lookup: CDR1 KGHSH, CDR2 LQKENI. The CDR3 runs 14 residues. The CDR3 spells CASSPVAKNTEAFF. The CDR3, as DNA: TGTGCCAGCTCACCAGTGGCAAAGAACACTGAAGCTTTCTTT. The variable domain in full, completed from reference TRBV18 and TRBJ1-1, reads NAGVMQNPRHLVRRRGQEARLRCSPMKGHSHVYWYRQLPEEGLKFMVYLQKENIIDESGMPKERFSAEFPKEGPSILRIQQVVRGDSAAYFCASSPVAKNTEAFFGQGTRLTVV.

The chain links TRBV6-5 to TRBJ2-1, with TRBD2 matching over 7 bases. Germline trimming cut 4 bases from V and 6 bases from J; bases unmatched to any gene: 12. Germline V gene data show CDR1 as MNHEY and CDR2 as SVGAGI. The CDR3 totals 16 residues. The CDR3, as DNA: TGTGCCAGCAGTTCAGCGGGGACCCTTGGGTCCAATGAGCAGTTCTTC. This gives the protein CASSSAGTLGSNEQFF.

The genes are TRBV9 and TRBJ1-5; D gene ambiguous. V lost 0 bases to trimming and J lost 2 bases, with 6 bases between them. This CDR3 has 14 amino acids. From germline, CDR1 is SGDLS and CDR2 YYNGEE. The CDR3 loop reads CASSVAGGNQPQHF. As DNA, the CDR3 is TGTGCCAGCAGCGTAGCGGGCGGCAATCAGCCCCAGCATTTT.

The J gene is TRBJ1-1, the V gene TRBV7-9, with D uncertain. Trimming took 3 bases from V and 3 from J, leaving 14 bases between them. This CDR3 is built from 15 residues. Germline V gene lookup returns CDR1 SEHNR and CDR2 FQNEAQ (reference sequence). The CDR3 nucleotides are TGTGCCAGCAGCTTTGTTGGAGGGCGGGACACTGAAGCTTTCTTT. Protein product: CASSFVGGRDTEAFF.

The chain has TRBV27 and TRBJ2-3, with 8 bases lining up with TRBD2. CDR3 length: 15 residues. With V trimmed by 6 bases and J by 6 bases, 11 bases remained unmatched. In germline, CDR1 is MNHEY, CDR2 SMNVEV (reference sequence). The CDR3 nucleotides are TGTGCCAGCAGCCACCGGGGGGGTGGCGGGGATACGCAGTATTTT. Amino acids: CASSHRGGGGDTQYF.

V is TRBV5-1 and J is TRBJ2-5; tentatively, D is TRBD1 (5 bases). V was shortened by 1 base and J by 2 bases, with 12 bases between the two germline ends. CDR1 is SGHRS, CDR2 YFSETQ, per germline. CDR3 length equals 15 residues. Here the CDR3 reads CASSLNSGSQETQYF. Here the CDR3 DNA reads TGCGCCAGCAGCTTGAACTCAGGGTCGCAAGAGACCCAGTACTTC. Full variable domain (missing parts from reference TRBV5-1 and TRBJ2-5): KAGVTQTPRYLIKTRGQQVTLSCSPISGHRSVSWYQQTPGQGLQFLFEYFSETQRNKGNFPGRFSGRQFSNSRSEMNVSTLELGDSALYLCASSLNSGSQETQYFGPGTRLLVL.

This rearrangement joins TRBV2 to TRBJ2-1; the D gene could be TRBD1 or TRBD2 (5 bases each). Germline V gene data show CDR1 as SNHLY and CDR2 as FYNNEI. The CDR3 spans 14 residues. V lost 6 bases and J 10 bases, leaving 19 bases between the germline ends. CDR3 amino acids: CASSERTFEGEQFF. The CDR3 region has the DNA TGTGCCAGCAGCGAGCGGACATTTGAGGGCGAGCAGTTCTTC.

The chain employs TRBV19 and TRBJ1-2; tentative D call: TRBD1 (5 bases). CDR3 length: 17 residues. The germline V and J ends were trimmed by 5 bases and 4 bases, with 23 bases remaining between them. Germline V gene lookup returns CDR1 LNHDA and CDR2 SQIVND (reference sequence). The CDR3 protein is CASSLSWAGRKIYGYTF. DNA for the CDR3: TGTGCCAGTAGTCTCTCCTGGGCAGGGCGAAAAATCTATGGCTACACCTTC.

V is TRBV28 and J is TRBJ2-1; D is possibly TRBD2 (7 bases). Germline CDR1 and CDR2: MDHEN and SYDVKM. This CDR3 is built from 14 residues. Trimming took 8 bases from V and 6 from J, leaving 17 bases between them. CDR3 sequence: CASAGWRGRNEQFF. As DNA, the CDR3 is TGTGCCAGCGCCGGGTGGCGGGGGCGCAATGAGCAGTTCTTC.

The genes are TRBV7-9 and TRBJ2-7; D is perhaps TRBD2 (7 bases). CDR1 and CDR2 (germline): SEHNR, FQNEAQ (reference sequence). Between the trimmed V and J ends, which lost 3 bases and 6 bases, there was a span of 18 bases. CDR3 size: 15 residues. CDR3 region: CASSFPKRGGGEQYF. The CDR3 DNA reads TGTGCCAGCAGCTTCCCAAAAAGGGGAGGGGGCGAGCAGTACTTC.